Below, 6 T cell receptor beta chains from the same sample are listed, as sequenced in a study of T cell repertoires in urothelial bladder cancer. Repertoires were generated with immunoSEQ multiplex PCR, while TCRdb's copy carries only in-frame clones and drops some. This repertoire shows about 2,500 clones, around two thirds found once; its top ten account for 15%. The specimen sequenced was bladder tissue. These receptors were taken from a human donor with a benign inflammatory bladder lesion.

Here the CDR3 reads CASSQGGTGDPYGYTF. The CDR3 coding sequence is TGTGCCAGCAGCCAGGGGGGGACAGGGGACCCCTATGGCTACACCTTC. The chain couples TRBV14 to TRBJ1-2, with 10 nucleotides matching TRBD1. J gave up 4 bases and V 3 bases, and 8 bases lay outside the gene matches. This CDR3 is built from 16 residues. The germline gives CDR1 SGHDN, CDR2 FVKESK.

The chain has TRBV19 and TRBJ2-4, with 8 bases aligning to TRBD2. The J segment lost 6 bases and the V segment lost 3 bases, leaving 7 bases of the junction unmatched. The CDR3 covers 15 residues. Germline loops: CDR1 LNHDA, CDR2 SQIVND (reference sequence). DNA of the CDR3: TGTGCCAGTAGTATTGGAGCGGGAGAAGTAAACATTCAGTACTTC. Protein sequence: CASSIGAGEVNIQYF.

This rearrangement joins TRBV28 to TRBJ2-7; 9 bases map to TRBD2. The CDR3 is 14 residues long. The trim removed 6 bases at V and 0 bases at J, leaving 3 bases unmatched. Germline assignment: CDR1 MDHEN and CDR2 SYDVKM. The CDR3 nucleotides are TGTGCCAGCAGCAAACTAGCGGGCTCCTACGAGCAGTACGTC. Its protein product is CASSKLAGSYEQYV.

This clone was recorded a few times. This chain links TRBV6-1 with TRBJ1-4; D not certain. From germline, CDR1 is MNHNS and CDR2 SASEGT. This CDR3 region has 15 residues. The V end was cut by 5 bases, the J end by 2 bases, with 12 bases between. The CDR3 sequence is CASSKFGDTNEKLFF. The CDR3 bases are TGTGCCAGCAGTAAATTTGGGGATACTAATGAAAAACTGTTTTTT.

Note on this clone: Without the conserved terminal phenylalanine or tryptophan, this CDR3 likely stems from a read error. It is unclear where the CDR3 begins or ends on the DNA, so no DNA is shown, and the CDR3 is as TCRdb lists it. V gene TRBV23-1 combines with J gene TRBJ2-7; the table assigns TRBD1, which was not confirmed against the DNA. Being an ORF, TRBV23-1 has a function that is uncertain. The CDR3 is 13 amino acids long, termini counted. The chain's CDR3 is CASARGRELLLGL.

This clone occurred a few times. The chain couples TRBV6-4 to TRBJ1-1; D unclear. This CDR3 comprises 13 residues. Trimming left V 6 bases short and J 1 base short, with 9 bases between. Germline-derived CDR1 and CDR2 are MRHNA and SNTAGT. CDR3 loop: CASRINRNTEAFF. CDR3 in DNA: TGTGCCAGCAGAATCAACAGGAACACTGAAGCTTTCTTT.